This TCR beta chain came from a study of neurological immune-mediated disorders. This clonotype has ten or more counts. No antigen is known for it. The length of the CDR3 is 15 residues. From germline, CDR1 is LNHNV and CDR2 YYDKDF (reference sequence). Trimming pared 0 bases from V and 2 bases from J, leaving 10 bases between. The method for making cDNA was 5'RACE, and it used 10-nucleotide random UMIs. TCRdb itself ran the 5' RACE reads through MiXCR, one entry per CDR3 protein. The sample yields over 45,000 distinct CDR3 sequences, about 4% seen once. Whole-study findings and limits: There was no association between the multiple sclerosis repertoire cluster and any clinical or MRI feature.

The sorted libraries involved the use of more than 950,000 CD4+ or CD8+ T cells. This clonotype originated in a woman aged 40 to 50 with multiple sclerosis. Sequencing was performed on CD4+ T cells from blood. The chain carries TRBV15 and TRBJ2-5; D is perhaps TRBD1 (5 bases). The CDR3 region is CATSRDRGTQETQYF. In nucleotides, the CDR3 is TGTGCCACCAGCAGAGATAGGGGTACGCAAGAGACCCAGTACTTC.